This entry lists 13 T cell receptor beta chains sequenced from one sample in a study of T cells in Graves' hyperthyroidism and ophthalmopathy. Authors of the study amplified TCR beta CDR3 regions from RNA transcripts. The TCR CDR3 first-round RT-PCR relied on the HTBI primer set. MiXCR, applied by TCRdb to the multiplex PCR reads, yields one record per CDR3 protein. Of 700,000 or so distinct CDR3 sequences listed, around 15% are singletons. Specimen: blood. These receptors were taken from a man between 18 and 35 years old with Graves' hyperthyroidism.

This clonotype was seen many times. The V gene is TRBV27, the J gene TRBJ2-3; 8 nucleotides align to TRBD2. CDR1 is MNHEY and CDR2 is SMNVEV in the germline V gene (reference sequence). Trimming at V came to 8 bases and at J to 4 bases, leaving 8 bases not matched to a gene. This CDR3 contains 14 residues. CDR3 residues: CASSGSGTADTQYF. CDR3 sequence (DNA): TGTGCCAGCTCCGGTAGCGGGACGGCAGATACGCAGTATTTT.

A few counts support this clonotype. The rearrangement joins TRBV3-1 to TRBJ2-5; TRBD2 is a possible D gene (5 bases). The CDR3 extends over 13 amino acids. V was trimmed by 3 bases and J by 3 bases, leaving 8 bases between them. Germline V gives CDR1 LGHDT, CDR2 YNNKEL (reference sequence). The CDR3 DNA is TGTGCCAGCAGCCATGAGGGTAAAGAGACCCAGTACTTC. Amino acids: CASSHEGKETQYF.

This clonotype showed up many times. The genes are TRBV5-1 and TRBJ1-2; D is ambiguous. V was trimmed by 1 base and J by 1 base, leaving 5 bases between them. Germline V gene data show CDR1 as SGHRS and CDR2 as YFSETQ. The CDR3 loop spans 13 amino acids. CDR3 DNA: TGCGCCAGCAGCTTGCACAATAACTATGGCTACACCTTC. Protein sequence: CASSLHNNYGYTF.

The chain uses TRBV7-9 and TRBJ2-4; no definite D call. With 1 base removed from V and 7 bases from J, the gap between germline ends came to 14 bases. CDR1 and CDR2 from the germline V gene are SEHNR and FQNEAQ (reference sequence). The CDR3 contains 15 residues. The CDR3 protein is CASSLEGGNANIQYF. CDR3 coding DNA: TGTGCCAGCAGCTTAGAGGGTGGGAATGCGAACATTCAGTACTTC.

Only a few counts were recorded for this clonotype. The chain carries TRBV5-1 and TRBJ2-1; D might be TRBD2 (6 bases). This CDR3 comprises 16 residues. Deletions cut 3 bases from V and 0 bases from J, with 13 bases between. The germline CDR1 and CDR2 sequences are SGHRS and YFSETQ. The CDR3 coding sequence is TGCGCCAGCAGCTGGGGGTCTAGCGTCTCCTACAATGAGCAGTTCTTC. Protein product: CASSWGSSVSYNEQFF.

This clonotype was recorded once. The chain couples TRBV28 to TRBJ2-5; 11 bases map to TRBD2. The CDR3 loop spans 16 amino acids. Germline loops: CDR1 MDHEN, CDR2 SYDVKM. V lost 3 bases and J lost 1; bases outside the gene matches: 4. CDR3: CASSLGLAVIQETQYF. In DNA form, the CDR3 reads TGTGCCAGCAGTTTGGGACTAGCGGTGATCCAAGAGACCCAGTACTTC.

V usage is TRBV5-1 and J usage is TRBJ2-3; 8 bases are shared with TRBD1. The germline V gene has CDR1 SGHRS and CDR2 YFSETQ. With 0 bases clipped from V and 6 bases from J, the junction kept 6 bases outside the gene matches. The CDR3 has 15 residues. The DNA for the CDR3 is TGCGCCAGCAGCTTGGGGACAGGGTTCGGGGATACGCAGTATTTT. Protein: CASSLGTGFGDTQYF.

The chain employs TRBV27 and TRBJ2-1, with TRBD2 matching over 10 bases. Germline CDR1 and CDR2: MNHEY and SMNVEV (reference sequence). CDR3 length: 14 residues. J was trimmed by 4 bases and V by 7 bases; bases with no gene match: 4. Here the CDR3 reads CASTIAGGYNEQFF. The CDR3, as DNA: TGTGCCAGCACCATAGCGGGAGGTTACAATGAGCAGTTCTTC.

The CDR3 region is CASSLADSNSPLHF. The CDR3 DNA is TGCGCCAGCAGCTTGGCAGACTCAAATTCACCCCTCCACTTT. The chain couples TRBV5-1 to TRBJ1-6; no clear D gene. CDR3 length: 14 residues. Germline lookup yields CDR1 SGHRS and CDR2 YFSETQ. V lost 0 bases to trimming and J lost 7 bases, with 8 bases between them.

A word on this clonotype: This could be a read error, since a much larger clone is one nucleotide away. This chain links TRBV12-3 or TRBV12-4 with TRBJ2-7; 11 bases map to TRBD2. V lost 9 bases to trimming and J lost 4 bases; unmatched junction nucleotides: 8. This CDR3 has 14 amino acids. The CDR3, as DNA: TGTGCCAGGGGAACTGGGACTAGCGGATACGAGCAGTACTTC. Translation gives CARGTGTSGYEQYF.

This clonotype occurred a few times. The V call is TRBV6-1, the J call TRBJ2-1; D might be TRBD1 (8 bases). This CDR3 has 13 residues. CDR1 MNHNS and CDR2 SASEGT come from the germline V gene. V lost 7 bases, J lost 9 bases, and 16 bases lay in between. CDR3 DNA sequence: TGTGCCAGCACCGAACAGGGGGGGGGTGAGCAGTTCTTC. Its translation is CASTEQGGGEQFF.

The chain links TRBV7-9 to TRBJ2-3, with D hard to call. Per germline, CDR1 SEHNR and CDR2 FQNEAQ (reference sequence). V was cut by 5 bases and J by 5 bases, with 23 bases left in between. The CDR3 spans 17 residues. CDR3 sequence: CASSSLVEVSVRDTQYF. The CDR3 nucleotides are TGTGCCAGCAGCAGCCTCGTGGAAGTATCTGTTCGAGATACGCAGTATTTT. The full variable domain, rest sourced from reference TRBV7-9 and TRBJ2-3, is DTGVSQNPRHKITKRGQNVTFRCDPISEHNRLYWYRQTLGQGPEFLTYFQNEAQLEKSRLLSDRFSAERPKGSFSTLEIQRTEQGDSAMYLCASSSLVEVSVRDTQYFGPGTRLTVL.

This clonotype was seen more than once but under ten times. The chain carries TRBV7-2 and TRBJ2-7; TRBD2 matches 7 bases. Germline CDR1 and CDR2: SGHTA and FQGNSA. The CDR3 has 18 amino acids. The V and J ends lost 3 bases and 3 bases, in that order; junction bases with no gene match: 17. As DNA, the CDR3 is TGTGCCAGCAGCTTCCGGGGGGATCAGACAGACTATTTCTACGAGCAGTACTTC. Translated: CASSFRGDQTDYFYEQYF.